Listed below are T cell receptor beta chains from one sample, sequenced in a study of CD8 T cells in Susac syndrome. TCRdb redid the calling of the immunoSEQ multiplex PCR reads with MiXCR, one entry per CDR3 protein. Among 110,000 to 150,000 distinct CDR3 sequences listed, approximately 96% were seen once. Input material: CD4+ T cells from PBMCs. Source of these receptors: a human donor with Susac syndrome. Each CDR3 is given with its conserved first and last residue. Each record gives: J gene, V gene, D gene, clone size, CDR3 DNA, CDR3 protein. The D gene is left open where the match is weak. Clone size is not always given. Where it is, it says once, few, many or a class for expanded clones.

>TRBJ1-2|TRBV6-4|NA|few
TGTGCCAGCAGCCCCGGTGGGACCTATGGCTACACCTTC
CASSPGGTYGYTF
>TRBJ1-1|TRBV20-1|NA|NA
TGCAGTGCTAGAGAGGGACATCCGAACACTGAAGCTTTCTTT
CSAREGHPNTEAFF
>TRBJ2-1|TRBV20-1|TRBD1|NA
TGCAGTGCTAGTGTGGGGCAGGGGGCACGGGCTGAGCAGTTCTTC
CSASVGQGARAEQFF
>TRBJ2-3|TRBV15|NA|NA
TGTGCCACCAGCACTCTCGGGACTTCCACTACTAGCACAGATACGCAGTATTTT
CATSTLGTSTTSTDTQYF
>TRBJ2-5|TRBV5-8|NA|once
TGTGCCAGCAGCCCGTACCAAGAGACCCAGTACTTC
CASSPYQETQYF
>TRBJ2-2|TRBV18|NA|NA
TGTGCCAGCTCCCTTGACCGACCGAACACCGGGGAGCTGTTTTTT
CASSLDRPNTGELFF
>TRBJ1-1|TRBV12-3/TRBV12-4|NA|NA
TGTGCCAGCAGTAAGGACAGCAGGTCGGCTTTCTTT
CASSKDSRSAFF
>TRBJ2-3|TRBV29-1|NA|NA
TGCAGCGTTGACCCCGGGACAAGGGGTGATACGCAGTATTTT
CSVDPGTRGDTQYF
>TRBJ2-1|TRBV12-3/TRBV12-4|NA|NA
TGTGCCAGCAGTCACAGAGTTCCCTCCTACAATGAGCAGTTCTTC
CASSHRVPSYNEQFF
>TRBJ1-1|TRBV20-1|NA|NA
TGCAGTGCTAGTTCCGCGGCGGTACGCACTGAAGCTTTCTTT
CSASSAAVRTEAFF
>TRBJ2-7|TRBV3-1|NA|NA
TGTGCCAGCAGCCAATTTCCAGCCTACGAGCAGTACTTC
CASSQFPAYEQYF
>TRBJ2-5|TRBV19|TRBD1|NA
TGTGCCAGTAGTCTGACAGGGTGGCAAGAGACCCAGTACTTC
CASSLTGWQETQYF
>TRBJ2-3|TRBV7-2|NA|NA
TGTGCCAGCAGCCCTAAGCGCTATAGCACAGATACGCAGTATTTT
CASSPKRYSTDTQYF
>TRBJ2-2|TRBV25-1|NA|NA
TGTGCCAGCCGCGGGGCCGGGGAGCTGTTTTTT
CASRGAGELFF
>TRBJ2-2|TRBV12-3/TRBV12-4|NA|NA
TGTGCCAGCACCATAGGGGGTACGGGCGCCGGGGAGCTGTTTTTT
CASTIGGTGAGELFF
>TRBJ2-1|TRBV4-1|NA|NA
TGCGCCAGCAGCCACATGGGGGGGCGAAAGGGCGATGAGCAGTTCTTC
CASSHMGGRKGDEQFF
>TRBJ2-3|TRBV29-1|TRBD1|NA
TGCAGCGTGGAGGGGACAGGGGAGGGTGGCACAGATACGCAGTATTTT
CSVEGTGEGGTDTQYF
>TRBJ2-5|TRBV4-1|NA|NA
TGCGCCAGCAGCCTCGTTACAGAGGAGACCCAGTACTTC
CASSLVTEETQYF
>TRBJ2-3|TRBV5-4|NA|few
TGTGCCAGCAGCTTGGTTGCAGATACGCAGTATTTT
CASSLVADTQYF
>TRBJ1-1|TRBV12-3/TRBV12-4|NA|NA
TGTGCCAGCAGTCCCCGGACGGCTGAAGCTTTCTTT
CASSPRTAEAFF
>TRBJ2-1|TRBV6-1|NA|NA
TGTGCCAGCTTCGCTCTAGCGCTAGCCAACTCCTACAATGAGCAGTTCTTC
CASFALALANSYNEQFF
>TRBJ1-3|TRBV14|NA|few
TGTGCCAGCAGCCCTCTCGGACCTGGAAACACCATATATTTT
CASSPLGPGNTIYF
>TRBJ2-5|TRBV7-3|TRBD2|NA
TGTGCCAGCAGCCCTGGCGGGGGAGGAGAGACCCAGTACTTC
CASSPGGGGETQYF
>TRBJ1-3|TRBV12-3/TRBV12-4|NA|NA
TGTGCCAGCAGCCCTACAGGCCGAGGAAACACCATATATTTT
CASSPTGRGNTIYF
>TRBJ2-1|TRBV20-1|TRBD2|NA
TGCAGTGCACCGGGGGGGCCACATGAGCAGTTCTTC
CSAPGGPHEQFF
>TRBJ2-1|TRBV28|NA|NA
TGTGCCAGCAGATTAGGGACAGAGCAGTTCTTC
CASRLGTEQFF
>TRBJ2-1|TRBV10-3|TRBD1|once
TGTGCCATCGGGGCCGGGACAGATCTCAATGAGCAGTTCTTC
CAIGAGTDLNEQFF
>TRBJ2-3|TRBV24-1|NA|NA
TGTGCCACCGGGTCAGGTGATACGCAGTATTTT
CATGSGDTQYF
>TRBJ2-1|TRBV14|TRBD1|NA
TGTGCCAGCAGCCAAGGGCAGGGGGTTGTCAATGAGCAGTTCTTC
CASSQGQGVVNEQFF
>TRBJ2-7|TRBV20-1|TRBD1|NA
TGCAGTGCTAGAGATGCGAGACAGGGGTACGAGCAGTACTTC
CSARDARQGYEQYF
>TRBJ1-2|TRBV7-9|NA|NA
TGTGCCAGCAGCCATAGGGTAGCTAACTATGGCTACACCTTC
CASSHRVANYGYTF
>TRBJ1-3|TRBV7-8|NA|once
TGTGCCAGCAGCTTAGACAGGGCAAACACCATATATTTT
CASSLDRANTIYF
>TRBJ2-6|TRBV25-1|NA|NA
TGTGCCAGCAGTGAATCAGTGGCTGGGGCCAACGTCCTGACTTTC
CASSESVAGANVLTF
>TRBJ1-6|TRBV4-1|NA|NA
TGCGCCAGCAGCCAACCCAGGGAGGTCGTGAATTCACCCCTCCACTTT
CASSQPREVVNSPLHF
>TRBJ2-2|TRBV3-1|TRBD2|NA
TGTGCCAGCAGCCAACTTAGCGGGATTAACACCGGGGAGCTGTTTTTT
CASSQLSGINTGELFF
>TRBJ1-2|TRBV28|NA|NA
TGTGCCAGCAGCCAAAAACTGGACAGACTCTATGGCTACACCTTC
CASSQKLDRLYGYTF
>TRBJ2-7|TRBV6-2/TRBV6-3|TRBD2|NA
TGTGCCAGCAAGTCAGCGGGAGGGCCTCGCTACGAGCAGTACTTC
CASKSAGGPRYEQYF
>TRBJ1-1|TRBV18|NA|NA
TGTGCCAGCTCACCAGGGCGGGGAGAGAACACTGAAGCTTTCTTT
CASSPGRGENTEAFF
>TRBJ2-1|TRBV28|TRBD2|NA
TGTGCCAGCAGTTTCTTGAGACTAGCGGAAAGAAGCTCCTACAATGAGCAGTTCTTC
CASSFLRLAERSSYNEQFF
>TRBJ1-3|TRBV6-4|NA|NA
TGTGCCAGCAGTGACGACAGTTCTGGAAACACCATATATTTT
CASSDDSSGNTIYF
>TRBJ2-3|TRBV15|TRBD2|NA
TGTGCCACCAGCAGAGGAGGAGCGGGAAACGCAGATACGCAGTATTTT
CATSRGGAGNADTQYF
>TRBJ1-2|TRBV20-1|TRBD1|NA
TGCAGTGCTATTGGGCAGGGGGCTTCCCAGTATGGCTACACCTTC
CSAIGQGASQYGYTF
>TRBJ1-1|TRBV11-3|NA|NA
TGTGCCAGCAGCTTACGCCCGGGTACTGAAGCTTTCTTT
CASSLRPGTEAFF
>TRBJ2-6|TRBV12-3/TRBV12-4|NA|NA
TGTGCCAGCAGCACCACAGGGACCTCTGGGGCCAACGTCCTGACTTTC
CASSTTGTSGANVLTF
>TRBJ2-1|TRBV5-4|TRBD1|NA
TGTGCCAGCAGCTTGGGAGGGACAGGGGATCGGTCCTTC
CASSLGGTGDRSF
>TRBJ1-2|TRBV12-3/TRBV12-4|NA|NA
TGTGCCAGCAATCCCAGGTCCGATGGCTACACCTTC
CASNPRSDGYTF
>TRBJ2-5|TRBV29-1|TRBD1|NA
TGCAGCGTGAGCTCAGGGGGTATACAAGAGACCCAGTACTTC
CSVSSGGIQETQYF
>TRBJ1-5|TRBV5-5|TRBD1|once
TGTGCCAGCAGCGCGGGGGGACAGGCCTACAATCAGCCCCAGCATTTT
CASSAGGQAYNQPQHF
>TRBJ1-1|TRBV9|NA|NA
TGTGCCAGCAGCCCCCTAGGGCAGGGGAACACTGAAGCTTTCTTT
CASSPLGQGNTEAFF
>TRBJ2-5|TRBV4-1|TRBD1|once
TGCGCCAGCAGCCAACCCCCGTTGGGACAGGGGGCCCGGGAGACCCAGTACTTC
CASSQPPLGQGARETQYF
>TRBJ1-5|TRBV10-3|NA|NA
TGTGCCATTACCCGAGGGGCAGGGCAGCCCCAGCATTTT
CAITRGAGQPQHF
>TRBJ2-5|TRBV6-5|TRBD2|NA
TGTGCCAGCAGCAACGGGGGACTAGCGTCAGAGACCCAGTACTTC
CASSNGGLASETQYF
>TRBJ2-6|TRBV18|TRBD1|NA
TGTGCCAGCTCCCGAAACTTACCGGGACAGGTCTCTGGGGCCAACGTCCTGACTTTC
CASSRNLPGQVSGANVLTF
>TRBJ2-5|TRBV9|TRBD2|NA
TGTGCCAGCAGCGTAGGTCGCGGGGGGCCCTCCTGGGAGACCCAGTACTTC
CASSVGRGGPSWETQYF
>TRBJ2-5|TRBV7-2|NA|NA
TGTGCCAGCAGCTTAGGCGGGACGGTGAAGACCCAGTACTTC
CASSLGGTVKTQYF
>TRBJ2-5|TRBV20-1|TRBD2|NA
TGCAGTGCTCCCCTCGCGGGGGGGAGTGGGACCCAGTACTTC
CSAPLAGGSGTQYF
>TRBJ2-7|TRBV20-1|NA|NA
TGCAGTGCTAGGCTGGCAGCACATGGTGGTGAGCAGTACTTC
CSARLAAHGGEQYF
>TRBJ2-3|TRBV6-1|NA|NA
TGTGCCAGCAGTGAAGCGGCCGCAGGGGCTGATACGCAGTATTTT
CASSEAAAGADTQYF
>TRBJ2-5|TRBV5-1|NA|few
TGCGCCAGCACCATGGACGGGGTAGGACAAGAGACCCAGTACTTC
CASTMDGVGQETQYF
>TRBJ2-1|TRBV20-1|NA|NA
TGCAGTGCTAGAGATCGAACGGGAGCATCCAATGAGCAGTTCTTC
CSARDRTGASNEQFF